This TCR beta chain emerged from a study of shared clonotypes between healthy human individuals. Comment on this clone: As yet, its antigen is unknown.

Study conclusions and caveats: It was observed that 5% to 6% of naive CD4 clonotypes were shared across a few donors.

The authors divided CD4+ cells into CD45RA+ naive and CD45RA-negative memory subsets. Trimming shortened V by 9 bases and J by 0 bases, and 15 bases separated the two germline ends. CDR3 length: 15 amino acids. CDR1 is MNHEY and CDR2 is SVGAGI in the germline V gene. Under the authors' procedure: ImmunoSEQ yielded junction-only sequences lacking quality scores, so filtering differed. TCRdb's table, derived via immunoSEQ multiplex PCR, lists solely in-frame clones and lacks some. V and J calls and clone size follow that table, whereas D and trimming were derived from the DNA. The sample lists some 2,400,000 clones, approximately 96% occurring once.

The rearrangement joins TRBV6-5 to TRBJ1-3; D call uncertain. Sequencing was done on a sample of naive CD4+ T cells sorted from blood. Subset indicated: CD45RA+ positively selected. The TCR originated in a man aged 18-30 years in good health. CDR3 amino acids: CASSPGMVSGNTIYF. The DNA of the CDR3 is TGTGCCAGTTCCCCAGGCATGGTCTCTGGAAACACCATATATTTT.